This passage covers 21 T cell receptor beta chains from one sample sequenced in a study of blood T cell repertoires in COVID-19. Produced via immunoSEQ multiplex PCR; TCRdb's table is partial and in-frame only. The top ten clones hold around 2.8% of a sample with approximately 28,000 clones, 92% of them seen once. The sequenced sample consisted of peripheral blood. Receptors originate from a human donor in a cohort sampled during active COVID-19.

In its sample, this clone was seen once. The chain carries TRBV10-3 and TRBJ2-3; D not certain. From germline, CDR1 is ENHRY and CDR2 SYGVKD. V was cut by 6 bases and J by 2 bases, with 12 bases left in between. CDR3 size: 14 residues. CDR3 in DNA: TGTGCCATCAGCCCGAGGTCCAACACAGATACGCAGTATTTT. Its translation is CAISPRSNTDTQYF.

The rearrangement links TRBV5-1 to TRBJ1-1; D might be TRBD1 (5 bases). In germline, CDR1 is SGHRS, CDR2 YFSETQ. Deletions cut 7 bases from V and 0 bases from J, with 19 bases between. CDR3 length equals 16 residues. The CDR3 here is CASGGGAPGMNTEAFF. CDR3 nucleotides: TGCGCCAGCGGGGGAGGGGCCCCAGGGATGAACACTGAAGCTTTCTTT.

The chain combines TRBV5-8 with TRBJ2-5, with 15 bases identical to TRBD2. The CDR3 sequence is 16 residues long. Germline lookup yields CDR1 SGHTS and CDR2 YDEGEE. V lost 4 bases and J lost 5; bases outside the gene matches: 6. As DNA, the CDR3 is TGTGCCAGCAGCCCAGGGACTAGCGGGGGGCTGGAGACCCAGTACTTC. Its protein is CASSPGTSGGLETQYF.

The V gene is TRBV19, the J gene TRBJ2-2; D might be TRBD2 (5 bases). The V end was cut by 4 bases, the J end by 5 bases, with 14 bases between. There are 15 residues in the CDR3. The germline CDR1 and CDR2 sequences are LNHDA and SQIVND (reference sequence). For the CDR3, the DNA is TGTGCCAGTAGTACGGGGTCGAGTCGGACCGGGGAGCTGTTTTTT. As protein: CASSTGSSRTGELFF.

V usage is TRBV6-4 and J usage is TRBJ1-1, with D possibly being TRBD1 (6 bases). CDR3 length: 16 amino acids. Looked up from germline, CDR1 is MRHNA and CDR2 is SNTAGT. V lost 4 bases to trimming and J lost 5 bases, with 20 bases between them. CDR3 sequence reads: CASSVGGGSPRTEAFF. In nucleotides, the CDR3 is TGTGCCAGCAGTGTAGGGGGGGGGTCCCCAAGGACTGAAGCTTTCTTT.

The chain uses TRBV28 and TRBJ1-1, with no clear D. The V gene's germline CDR1 is MDHEN and CDR2 SYDVKM. Trimming cost V 0 bases and J 10 bases, with 12 bases left between them. The CDR3 consists of 13 residues. CDR3 in DNA: TGTGCCAGCAGTTTATGGAGGGAAGGGAGAGCTTTCTTT. This sequence encodes CASSLWREGRAFF.

V usage is TRBV7-2 and J usage is TRBJ2-1; 7 bases agree with TRBD2. Germline CDR1 and CDR2: SGHTA and FQGNSA. V lost 1 base and J lost 2; bases outside the gene matches: 2. The CDR3 runs to 15 residues. Here the CDR3 reads CASSLEAGAYNEQFF. CDR3 DNA sequence: TGTGCCAGCAGCTTAGAGGCGGGGGCCTACAATGAGCAGTTCTTC. The full variable domain, completed using reference TRBV7-2 and TRBJ2-1, is GAGVSQSPSNKVTEKGKDVELRCDPISGHTALYWYRQSLGQGLEFLIYFQGNSAPDKSGLPSDRFSAERTGGSVSTLTIQRTQQEDSAVYLCASSLEAGAYNEQFFGPGTRLTVL.

The V and J genes are TRBV5-1 and TRBJ1-1; D remains unclear. V was shortened by 0 bases and J by 5 bases, with 8 bases between the two germline ends. Germline V CDR1 and CDR2: SGHRS, YFSETQ. The CDR3 is 13 amino acids. The CDR3 loop is CASSLDSGTEAFF. The CDR3 coding sequence is TGCGCCAGCAGCTTGGACAGCGGAACTGAAGCTTTCTTT.

The V gene is TRBV19, the J gene TRBJ2-3; 7 bases are a match to TRBD2. The CDR3 is 15 amino acids. Germline lookup yields CDR1 LNHDA and CDR2 SQIVND (reference sequence). After removal of 1 base from V and 5 bases from J, the junction contained 6 bases not matched to a gene. The CDR3 sequence: CASSIGRAGQDTQYF. As DNA, the CDR3 is TGTGCCAGTAGTATAGGTCGAGCGGGGCAAGATACGCAGTATTTT.

The chain recombines TRBV7-9 with TRBJ1-4; a possible D gene is TRBD1 (5 bases). CDR1 and CDR2 from the germline V gene are SEHNR and FQNEAQ (reference sequence). V gave up 5 bases and J gave up 0 bases, with 10 bases separating them. This CDR3 region has 15 residues. CDR3 residues: CASSPKGATNEKLFF. The CDR3 DNA reads as TGTGCCAGCAGCCCAAAAGGGGCAACTAATGAAAAACTGTTTTTT.

This sequence joins TRBV5-1 and TRBJ2-7; 7 bases map to TRBD1. Per the germline V gene, CDR1 is SGHRS and CDR2 is YFSETQ. The CDR3 spans 14 residues. V was clipped by 4 bases and J by 6 bases; unmatched bases: 10. The CDR3: CASSLTTGVGEQYF. The DNA for the CDR3 is TGCGCCAGCAGCCTAACCACAGGGGTGGGCGAGCAGTACTTC.

The CDR3 region is CASSRDRGSYEQYF. In nucleotides, the CDR3 is TGTGCCAGTAGTAGGGACAGGGGATCCTACGAGCAGTACTTC. This sequence joins TRBV19 and TRBJ2-7; 10 nucleotides match TRBD1. Trimming took 4 bases from V and 1 from J; bases not matched to a gene: 1. This CDR3 comprises 14 residues. Germline CDR1 is LNHDA and CDR2 is SQIVND (reference sequence).

The CDR3 spells CASSHSDREPKANYGYTF. The CDR3 DNA sequence: TGTGCCAGCAGCCACTCGGACAGGGAGCCGAAGGCTAACTATGGCTACACCTTC. V gene TRBV7-9 combines with J gene TRBJ1-2; TRBD1 matches at 8 bases. V shed 5 bases, J shed 0 bases, and the junction held 14 bases outside the gene matches. CDR1 and CDR2 (germline): SEHNR, FQNEAQ (reference sequence). This CDR3 has 18 residues.

The V call is TRBV13, the J call TRBJ2-7; 8 bases match TRBD2. This CDR3 comprises 16 residues. Per the germline V gene, CDR1 is PRHDT and CDR2 is FYEKMQ (reference sequence). V was pared by 0 bases and J by 0 bases, with 4 bases of the junction left unmatched. CDR3 sequence reads: CASSLGTSGNSYEQYF. In DNA, the CDR3 is TGTGCCAGCAGCTTAGGTACTAGCGGAAACTCCTACGAGCAGTACTTC.

This clone appeared a single time. The rearrangement joins TRBV29-1 to TRBJ2-7; possible D gene TRBD1, 5 bases. The CDR3 loop spans 15 amino acids. The V and J ends lost 0 bases and 0 bases respectively, with 12 bases between them. Germline CDR1 reads SQVTM; CDR2 reads ANQGSEA. This CDR3 reads CSVEDRAGISYEQYF. CDR3 bases: TGCAGCGTTGAAGATCGGGCAGGGATCTCCTACGAGCAGTACTTC.

This chain connects TRBV6-5 to TRBJ1-2; 9 bases match TRBD1. This CDR3 is built from 13 residues. With V trimmed by 6 bases and J by 8 bases, 7 bases remained unmatched. Germline-derived CDR1 and CDR2 are MNHEY and SVGAGI. For the CDR3, the DNA is TGTGCCAGCAGCCGACGGGACAGGGTCGGCTACACCTTC. Protein product: CASSRRDRVGYTF.

J is TRBJ1-6 and V is TRBV2; 9 bases are shared with TRBD1. The V gene's germline CDR1 is SNHLY and CDR2 FYNNEI. Trimming took 6 bases from V and 10 from J; bases not matched to a gene: 4. The CDR3 length is 13 residues. Written as DNA, the CDR3 is TGTGCCAGCAGGGACAGGGGACGCTCACCCCTCCACTTT. This encodes CASRDRGRSPLHF.

This sequence joins TRBV28 and TRBJ2-3; D is undetermined. Germline lookup yields CDR1 MDHEN and CDR2 SYDVKM. Trimming cost V 4 bases and J 2 bases, with 10 bases left between them. The length of the CDR3 is 14 residues. The CDR3 DNA is TGTGCCAGCAGTTCCAGAATTCACACAGATACGCAGTATTTT. Translation: CASSSRIHTDTQYF.

This clone was detected only once. The V and J genes are TRBV6-4 and TRBJ1-4; maybe TRBD1 (5 bases). This CDR3 is built from 13 residues. CDR1 and CDR2 from the germline V gene are MRHNA and SNTAGT. The germline V and J ends were trimmed by 8 bases and 8 bases, with 15 bases remaining between them. The CDR3 region is CASSRRAGEKLFF. As DNA, the CDR3 is TGTGCCAGCTCTCGCCGGGCAGGGGAAAAACTGTTTTTT.

This clone turned up a few times. The rearrangement joins TRBV18 to TRBJ1-5; D remains ambiguous. The CDR3 loop spans 15 amino acids. Between the trimmed V and J ends, which lost 3 bases and 2 bases, there was a span of 11 bases. Germline V CDR1 and CDR2: KGHSH, LQKENI. CDR3 sequence: CASSPSGFRNQPQHF. DNA for the CDR3: TGTGCCAGCTCACCCTCGGGGTTTCGCAATCAGCCCCAGCATTTT.

This clone was observed a handful of times. This rearrangement joins TRBV3-1 (or the pseudogene TRBV3-2) to TRBJ1-6; perhaps TRBD1 as D (5 bases). The CDR3 is made up of 13 amino acids. V was clipped by 1 base and J by 9 bases, with 7 bases between them. In germline, CDR1 is LGHDT, CDR2 YNNKEL (reference sequence). The CDR3 nucleotides read TGTGCCAGCAGCCAAGGCAGGGTTTCACCCCTCCACTTT. Its translation is CASSQGRVSPLHF.